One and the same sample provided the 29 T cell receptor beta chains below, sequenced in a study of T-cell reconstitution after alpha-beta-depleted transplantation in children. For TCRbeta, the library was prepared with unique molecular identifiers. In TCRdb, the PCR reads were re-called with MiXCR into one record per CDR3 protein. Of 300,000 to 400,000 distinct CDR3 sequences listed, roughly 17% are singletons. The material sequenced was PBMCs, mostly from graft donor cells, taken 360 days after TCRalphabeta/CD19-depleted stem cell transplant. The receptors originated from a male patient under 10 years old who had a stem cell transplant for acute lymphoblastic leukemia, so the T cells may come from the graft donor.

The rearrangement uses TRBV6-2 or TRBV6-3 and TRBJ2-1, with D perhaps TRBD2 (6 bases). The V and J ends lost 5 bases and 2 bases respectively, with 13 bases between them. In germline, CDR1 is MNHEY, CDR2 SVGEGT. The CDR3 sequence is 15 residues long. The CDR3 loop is CASSLGSTPYNEQFF. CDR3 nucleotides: TGTGCCAGCAGTCTCGGGAGCACCCCCTACAATGAGCAGTTCTTC.

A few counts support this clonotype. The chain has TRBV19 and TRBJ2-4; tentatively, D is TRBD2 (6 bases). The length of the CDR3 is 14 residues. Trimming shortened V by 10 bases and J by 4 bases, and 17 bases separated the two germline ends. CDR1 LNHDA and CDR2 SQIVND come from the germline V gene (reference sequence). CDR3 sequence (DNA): TGTGCCACTTACGACACCGGAGGGAAAAACATTCAGTACTTC. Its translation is CATYDTGGKNIQYF.

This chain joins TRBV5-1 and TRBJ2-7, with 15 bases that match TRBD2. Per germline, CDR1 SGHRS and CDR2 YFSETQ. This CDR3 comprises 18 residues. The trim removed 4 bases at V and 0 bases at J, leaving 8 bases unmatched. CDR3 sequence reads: CASSNPGLAGGNSYEQYF. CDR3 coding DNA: TGCGCCAGCAGCAATCCGGGACTAGCGGGAGGTAACTCCTACGAGCAGTACTTC.

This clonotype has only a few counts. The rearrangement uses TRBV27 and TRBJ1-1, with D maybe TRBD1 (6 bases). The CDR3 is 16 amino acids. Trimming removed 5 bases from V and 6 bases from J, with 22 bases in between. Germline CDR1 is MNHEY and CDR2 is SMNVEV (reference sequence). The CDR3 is CASSPYGAGGASEAFF. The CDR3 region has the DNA TGTGCCAGCAGTCCGTACGGTGCCGGGGGCGCATCTGAAGCTTTCTTT.

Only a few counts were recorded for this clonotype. The CDR3 is CSARDPISGKTQYF. In DNA, the CDR3 is TGCAGTGCTAGAGACCCTATTAGCGGGAAAACCCAGTACTTC. This sequence joins TRBV20-1 and TRBJ2-5; 8 bases agree with TRBD2. Per the germline V gene, CDR1 is DFQATT and CDR2 is SNEGSKA (reference sequence). V gave up 0 bases and J gave up 8 bases; unmatched junction bases: 8. The CDR3 consists of 14 residues.

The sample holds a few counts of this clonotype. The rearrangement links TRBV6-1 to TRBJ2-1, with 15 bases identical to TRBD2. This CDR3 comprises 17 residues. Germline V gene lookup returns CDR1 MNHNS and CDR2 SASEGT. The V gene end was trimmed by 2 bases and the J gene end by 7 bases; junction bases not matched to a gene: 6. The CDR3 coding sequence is TGTGCCAGCAGTGAACGCCCAGGGACTAGCGGGAGGAATGAGCAGTTCTTC. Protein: CASSERPGTSGRNEQFF.

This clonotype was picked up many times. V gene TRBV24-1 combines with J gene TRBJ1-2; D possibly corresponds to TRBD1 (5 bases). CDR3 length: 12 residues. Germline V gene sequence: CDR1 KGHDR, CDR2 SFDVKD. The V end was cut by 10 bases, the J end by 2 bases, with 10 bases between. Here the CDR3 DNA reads TGTGCCACGTCAGCAGGGAACTATGGCTACACCTTC. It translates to CATSAGNYGYTF.

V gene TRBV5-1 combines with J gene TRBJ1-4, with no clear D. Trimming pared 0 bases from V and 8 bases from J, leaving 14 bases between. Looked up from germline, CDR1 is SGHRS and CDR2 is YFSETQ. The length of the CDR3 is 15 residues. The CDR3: CASSLGSGREEKLFF. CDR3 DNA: TGCGCCAGCAGCTTGGGGAGCGGAAGGGAGGAAAAACTGTTTTTT.

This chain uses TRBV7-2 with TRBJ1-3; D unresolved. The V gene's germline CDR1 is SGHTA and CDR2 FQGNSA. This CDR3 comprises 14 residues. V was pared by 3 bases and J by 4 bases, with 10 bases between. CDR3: CASSFGGGGNTIYF. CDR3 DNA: TGTGCCAGCAGCTTCGGCGGAGGAGGAAACACCATATATTTT.

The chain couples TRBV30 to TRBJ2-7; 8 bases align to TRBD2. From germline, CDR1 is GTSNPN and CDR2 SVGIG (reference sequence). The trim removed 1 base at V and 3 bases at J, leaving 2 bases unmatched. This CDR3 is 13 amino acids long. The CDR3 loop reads CAWSDGTSYEQYF. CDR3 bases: TGTGCCTGGAGTGACGGGACTAGCTACGAGCAGTACTTC.

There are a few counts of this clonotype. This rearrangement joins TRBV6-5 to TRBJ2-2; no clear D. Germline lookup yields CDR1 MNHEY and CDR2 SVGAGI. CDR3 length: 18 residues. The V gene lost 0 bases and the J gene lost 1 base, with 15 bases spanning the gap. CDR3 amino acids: CASSYSRFGPVNTGELFF. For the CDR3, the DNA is TGTGCCAGCAGTTACTCTAGGTTCGGGCCAGTGAACACCGGGGAGCTGTTTTTT.

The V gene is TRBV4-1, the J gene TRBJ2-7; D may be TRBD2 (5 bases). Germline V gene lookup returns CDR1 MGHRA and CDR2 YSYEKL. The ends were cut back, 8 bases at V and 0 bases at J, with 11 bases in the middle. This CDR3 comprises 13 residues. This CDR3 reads CASSWESSYEQYF. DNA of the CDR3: TGCGCCAGCTCTTGGGAGTCCTCCTACGAGCAGTACTTC.

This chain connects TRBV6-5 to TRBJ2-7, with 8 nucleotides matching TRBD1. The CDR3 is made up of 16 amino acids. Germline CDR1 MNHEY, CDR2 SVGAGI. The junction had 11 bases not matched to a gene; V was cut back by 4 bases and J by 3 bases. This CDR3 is CASSFTGQGKGYEQYF. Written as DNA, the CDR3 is TGTGCCAGCAGTTTTACCGGACAGGGTAAAGGCTACGAGCAGTACTTC.

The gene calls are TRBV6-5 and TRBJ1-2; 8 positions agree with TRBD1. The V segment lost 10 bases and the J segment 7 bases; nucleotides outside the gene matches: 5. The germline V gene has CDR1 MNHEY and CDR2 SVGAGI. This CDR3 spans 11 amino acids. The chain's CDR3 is CAIAGGSGYTF. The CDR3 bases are TGTGCCATAGCAGGGGGCAGTGGCTACACCTTC.

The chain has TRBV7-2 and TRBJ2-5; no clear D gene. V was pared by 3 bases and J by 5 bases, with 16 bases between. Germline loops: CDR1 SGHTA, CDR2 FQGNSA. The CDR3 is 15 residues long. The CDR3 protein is CASSLTGPAVETQYF. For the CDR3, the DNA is TGTGCCAGCAGCTTGACCGGGCCGGCGGTGGAGACCCAGTACTTC. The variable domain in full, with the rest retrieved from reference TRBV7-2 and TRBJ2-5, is GAGVSQSPSNKVTEKGKDVELRCDPISGHTALYWYRQSLGQGLEFLIYFQGNSAPDKSGLPSDRFSAERTGGSVSTLTIQRTQQEDSAVYLCASSLTGPAVETQYFGPGTRLLVL.

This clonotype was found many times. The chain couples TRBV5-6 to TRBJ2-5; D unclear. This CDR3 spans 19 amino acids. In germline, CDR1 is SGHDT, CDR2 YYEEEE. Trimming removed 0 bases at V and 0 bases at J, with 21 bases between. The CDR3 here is CASSLALEPFKMYQETQYF. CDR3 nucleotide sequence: TGTGCCAGCAGCTTGGCCCTCGAACCATTTAAGATGTACCAAGAGACCCAGTACTTC. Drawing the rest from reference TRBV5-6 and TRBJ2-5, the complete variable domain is DAGVTQSPTHLIKTRGQQVTLRCSPKSGHDTVSWYQQALGQGPQFIFQYYEEEERQRGNFPDRFSGHQFPNYSSELNVNALLLGDSALYLCASSLALEPFKMYQETQYFGPGTRLLVL.

CDR3 nucleotides: TGTGCCAGCAGCTCCCGGACAGGACCCACCGGGGCCAAAAACATTCAGTACTTC. Translation: CASSSRTGPTGAKNIQYF. The rearrangement joins TRBV7-2 to TRBJ2-4; 7 bases align to TRBD1. The J segment lost 1 base and the V segment lost 4 bases, leaving 13 bases of the junction unmatched. This CDR3 contains 18 residues. Germline V gene sequence: CDR1 SGHTA, CDR2 FQGNSA. Full variable domain (missing parts from reference TRBV7-2 and TRBJ2-4): GAGVSQSPSNKVTEKGKDVELRCDPISGHTALYWYRQSLGQGLEFLIYFQGNSAPDKSGLPSDRFSAERTGGSVSTLTIQRTQQEDSAVYLCASSSRTGPTGAKNIQYFGAGTRLSVL.

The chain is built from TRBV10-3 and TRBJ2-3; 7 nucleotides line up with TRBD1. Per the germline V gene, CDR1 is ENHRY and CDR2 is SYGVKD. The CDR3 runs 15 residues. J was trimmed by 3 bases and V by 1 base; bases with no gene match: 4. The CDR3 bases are TGTGCCATCAGTGAGTTCCCGGGACAGACAGATACGCAGTATTTT. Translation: CAISEFPGQTDTQYF.

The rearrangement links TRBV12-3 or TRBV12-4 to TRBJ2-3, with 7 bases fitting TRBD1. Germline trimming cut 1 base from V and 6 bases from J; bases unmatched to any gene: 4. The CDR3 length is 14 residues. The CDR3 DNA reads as TGTGCCAGCAGTTTAGTACAACAGGGGGATACGCAGTATTTT. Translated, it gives CASSLVQQGDTQYF.

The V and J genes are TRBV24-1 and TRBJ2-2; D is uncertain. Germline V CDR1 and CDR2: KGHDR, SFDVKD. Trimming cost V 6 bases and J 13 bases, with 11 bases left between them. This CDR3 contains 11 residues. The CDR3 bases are TGTGCCACCAGTCATAGGTGCGTGCTGTTTTTT. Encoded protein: CATSHRCVLFF.

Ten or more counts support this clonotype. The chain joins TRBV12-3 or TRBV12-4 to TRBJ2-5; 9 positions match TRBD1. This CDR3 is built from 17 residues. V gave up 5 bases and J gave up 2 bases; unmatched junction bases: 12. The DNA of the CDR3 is TGTGCCAGCAGTCGTTTGGGACAGGGTATCGGTCAAGAGACCCAGTACTTC. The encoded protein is CASSRLGQGIGQETQYF.

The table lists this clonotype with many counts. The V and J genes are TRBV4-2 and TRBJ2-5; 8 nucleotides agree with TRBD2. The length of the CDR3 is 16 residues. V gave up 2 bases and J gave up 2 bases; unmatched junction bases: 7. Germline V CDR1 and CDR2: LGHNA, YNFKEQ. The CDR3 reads CASSQLSGIGQETQYF. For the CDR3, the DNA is TGTGCCAGCAGCCAACTTAGCGGGATAGGACAAGAGACCCAGTACTTC.

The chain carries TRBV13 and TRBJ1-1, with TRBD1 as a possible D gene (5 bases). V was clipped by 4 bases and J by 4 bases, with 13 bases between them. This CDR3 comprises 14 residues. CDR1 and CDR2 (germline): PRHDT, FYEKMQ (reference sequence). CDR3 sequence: CASSSGPGGTEAFF. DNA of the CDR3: TGTGCCAGCAGCTCGGGACCGGGGGGCACTGAAGCTTTCTTT.

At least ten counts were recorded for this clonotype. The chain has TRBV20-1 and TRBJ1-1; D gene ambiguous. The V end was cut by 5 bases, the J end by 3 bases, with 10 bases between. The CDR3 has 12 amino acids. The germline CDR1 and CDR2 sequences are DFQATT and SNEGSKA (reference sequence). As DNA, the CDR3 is TGCAGTGCTGTGGGTTGGGACACTGAAGCTTTCTTT. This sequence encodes CSAVGWDTEAFF.

CDR3 region: CATSRARVGIYNEQFF. CDR3 nucleotides: TGTGCCACCAGCAGAGCTAGGGTGGGGATCTACAATGAGCAGTTCTTC. The V call is TRBV15, the J call TRBJ2-1, with D hard to call. CDR1 and CDR2 (germline): LNHNV, YYDKDF (reference sequence). V was clipped by 1 base and J by 3 bases, with 13 bases between them. CDR3 length: 16 amino acids.

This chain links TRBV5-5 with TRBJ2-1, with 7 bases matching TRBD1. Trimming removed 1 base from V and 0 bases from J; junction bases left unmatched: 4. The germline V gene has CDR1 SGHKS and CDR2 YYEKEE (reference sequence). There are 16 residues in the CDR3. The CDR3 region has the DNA TGTGCCAGCAGCTTGAGGGGACAGCTCTCCTACAATGAGCAGTTCTTC. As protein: CASSLRGQLSYNEQFF. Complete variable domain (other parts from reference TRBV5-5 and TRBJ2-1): DAGVTQSPTHLIKTRGQQVTLRCSPISGHKSVSWYQQVLGQGPQFIFQYYEKEERGRGNFPDRFSARQFPNYSSELNVNALLLGDSALYLCASSLRGQLSYNEQFFGPGTRLTVL.

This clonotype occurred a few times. The CDR3: CSARLPGAGANVLTF. In nucleotides, the CDR3 is TGCAGTGCTAGACTCCCAGGGGCCGGGGCCAACGTCCTGACTTTC. The chain links TRBV20-1 to TRBJ2-6; D possibly corresponds to TRBD1 (6 bases). CDR1 and CDR2 from the germline V gene are DFQATT and SNEGSKA (reference sequence). There are 15 residues in the CDR3. Deletions cut 2 bases from V and 4 bases from J, with 12 bases between.

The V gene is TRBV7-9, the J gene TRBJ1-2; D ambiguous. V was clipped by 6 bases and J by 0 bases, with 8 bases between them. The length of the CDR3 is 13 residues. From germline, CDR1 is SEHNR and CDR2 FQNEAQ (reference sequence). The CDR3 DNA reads TGTGCCAGCAGGGGCATGGCTAACTATGGCTACACCTTC. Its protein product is CASRGMANYGYTF. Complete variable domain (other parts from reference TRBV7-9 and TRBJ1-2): DTGVSQNPRHKITKRGQNVTFRCDPISEHNRLYWYRQTLGQGPEFLTYFQNEAQLEKSRLLSDRFSAERPKGSFSTLEIQRTEQGDSAMYLCASRGMANYGYTFGSGTRLTVV.

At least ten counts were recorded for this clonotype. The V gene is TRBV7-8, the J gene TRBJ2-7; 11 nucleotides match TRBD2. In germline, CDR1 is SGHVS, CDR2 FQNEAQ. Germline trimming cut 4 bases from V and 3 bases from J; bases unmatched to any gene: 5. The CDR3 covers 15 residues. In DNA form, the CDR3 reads TGTGCCAGCAGCTCTAGCGGGAGGACCGACTACGAGCAGTACTTC. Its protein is CASSSSGRTDYEQYF.